The 31 T cell receptor beta chains reported below all come from one sample, sequenced in a study of blood T cells in healthy people across ages. PCR was performed a second time for about 7 to 12 cycles using a sample-barcoded 5' primer and a J-beta primer mix. MiXCR was run by TCRdb on the 5' RACE reads, yielding one entry per CDR3 protein. Of fewer than 1.5 million distinct CDR3 sequences in the sample, roughly 40% are singletons; the top ten hold 6.5% to 10%. Sequenced: blood. These receptors came from a woman aged 18-30 years in good health.

This rearrangement joins TRBV10-3 to TRBJ1-2; no clear D. V was cut by 3 bases and J by 0 bases, with 14 bases left in between. The CDR3 contains 16 residues. CDR1 and CDR2 (germline): ENHRY, SYGVKD. DNA for the CDR3: TGTGCCATCAGTGATAAGGAGTTGCCACCTAACTATGGCTACACCTTC. Residues: CAISDKELPPNYGYTF.

Ten or more counts support this clonotype. The chain is built from TRBV12-3 or TRBV12-4 and TRBJ2-3; 11 nucleotides match TRBD2. J was trimmed by 5 bases and V by 8 bases; bases with no gene match: 6. The CDR3 is 14 residues long. The CDR3 loop reads CASALAGGGDTQYF. CDR3 DNA sequence: TGTGCCAGCGCCCTAGCGGGGGGAGGAGATACGCAGTATTTT.

In this sample, this clonotype turned up a few times. The chain couples TRBV10-3 to TRBJ2-1; 7 bases fit TRBD1. CDR3 length: 17 amino acids. The germline CDR1 and CDR2 sequences are ENHRY and SYGVKD. V trimming: 2 bases; J trimming: 3 bases; junction bases outside the gene matches: 10. CDR3 DNA: TGTGCCATCAGTGAGAAAAACCAGGGACAGATCTACAATGAGCAGTTCTTC. This encodes CAISEKNQGQIYNEQFF.

This clonotype was counted only a few times. The gene calls are TRBV7-2 and TRBJ2-7; 13 nucleotides align to TRBD2. Germline CDR1 is SGHTA and CDR2 is FQGNSA. The CDR3 runs 15 residues. V lost 3 bases and J lost 7; bases outside the gene matches: 6. CDR3 sequence (DNA): TGTGCCAGCAGCTTCCAACTAGCGGGAGGGTATGAGCAGTACTTC. Translated, it gives CASSFQLAGGYEQYF.

The V and J genes are TRBV28 and TRBJ1-2; no reliable D call. This CDR3 contains 14 residues. Germline V gene lookup returns CDR1 MDHEN and CDR2 SYDVKM. The V gene lost 7 bases and the J gene lost 9 bases, with 21 bases spanning the gap. The CDR3 coding sequence is TGTGCCAGCACCTCAGCCCCGCGGCTCGGTCGCTACACCTTC. Translating it yields CASTSAPRLGRYTF.

The chain joins TRBV4-1 to TRBJ2-7, with D possibly matching TRBD1 (5 bases). Trimming pared 4 bases from V and 6 bases from J, leaving 19 bases between. Germline-derived CDR1 and CDR2 are MGHRA and YSYEKL. The CDR3 spans 15 residues. CDR3 loop: CASSPRSDSSREQYF. CDR3 bases: TGCGCCAGCAGCCCACGGAGCGACAGTTCACGCGAGCAGTACTTC.

In this sample, this clonotype turned up once. This sequence joins TRBV11-3 and TRBJ2-3; 7 positions match TRBD2. Trimming at V came to 0 bases and at J to 3 bases, leaving 9 bases not matched to a gene. The germline V gene has CDR1 SGHNT and CDR2 YENEEA. The CDR3 is made up of 17 amino acids. Here the CDR3 reads CASSLDRLGEGTDTQYF. The CDR3 DNA sequence: TGTGCCAGCAGCTTAGATCGACTGGGGGAGGGTACAGATACGCAGTATTTT.

In this sample, this clonotype turned up a few times. The chain has TRBV6-2 or TRBV6-3 and TRBJ1-2, with a weak D call TRBD1 (6 bases). This CDR3 is 14 amino acids long. Germline CDR1 MNHEY, CDR2 SVGEGT. Trimming took 6 bases from V and 0 from J, leaving 11 bases between them. CDR3 nucleotide sequence: TGTGCCAGCAGGAGGACAGCCGCTAACTATGGCTACACCTTC. Protein sequence: CASRRTAANYGYTF.

The V gene is TRBV20-1, the J gene TRBJ1-5; no firm D call. The V end lost 5 bases, the J end lost 2 bases, and 16 bases lay between the germline ends. In germline, CDR1 is DFQATT, CDR2 SNEGSKA (reference sequence). There are 15 residues in the CDR3. CDR3 amino acids: CSASRALRGNQPQHF. The CDR3 nucleotides are TGCAGTGCTTCCCGGGCCCTTCGGGGCAATCAGCCCCAGCATTTT.

This clonotype has more than one count but fewer than ten. The gene calls are TRBV7-2 and TRBJ2-3; 16 positions match TRBD2. Trimming cost V 3 bases and J 2 bases; bases outside gene matches: 8. The CDR3 sequence is 19 residues long. The V gene's germline CDR1 is SGHTA and CDR2 FQGNSA. The CDR3 loop reads CASSLRIGTSGRATDTQYF. CDR3 nucleotides: TGTGCCAGCAGCTTGAGGATCGGGACTAGCGGGAGGGCCACAGATACGCAGTATTTT.

This chain uses TRBV12-3 or TRBV12-4 with TRBJ1-2; D is ambiguous. CDR3 length: 13 residues. Trimming removed 10 bases at V and 3 bases at J, with 15 bases between. CDR3 DNA: TGTGCCACCACCTTTGGCCAATACTATGGCTACACCTTC. It yields the protein CATTFGQYYGYTF.

This clonotype was seen only a few times. The V gene is TRBV6-1, the J gene TRBJ2-4; no reliable D call. The germline V gene encodes CDR1 MNHNS and CDR2 SASEGT. The CDR3 contains 14 residues. Trimming cost V 5 bases and J 9 bases, with 17 bases left between them. For the CDR3, the DNA is TGTGCCAGCAGTCCTAAATTAACCCGGAGCATTCAGTACTTC. It translates to CASSPKLTRSIQYF.

This clonotype came up many times. The chain is built from TRBV6-4 and TRBJ2-1, with TRBD2 identical over 9 bases. V dropped 4 bases and J dropped 4; count of bases not matched to a gene: 5. Per germline, CDR1 MRHNA and CDR2 SNTAGT. The CDR3 loop spans 15 amino acids. The CDR3 protein is CASSALSGSYNEQFF. The CDR3 nucleotides read TGTGCCAGCAGTGCGCTTAGCGGGAGTTACAATGAGCAGTTCTTC.

The chain is built from TRBV20-1 and TRBJ1-4, with a tentative D call TRBD1 (5 bases). V lost 3 bases and J lost 8, with 16 bases in between. This CDR3 comprises 14 residues. Germline loops: CDR1 DFQATT, CDR2 SNEGSKA (reference sequence). CDR3 nucleotides: TGCAGTGCTAGTGAAGGGACCCAATGGGAAAAACTGTTTTTT. As protein: CSASEGTQWEKLFF.

The CDR3 DNA follows: TGCGCCAGCAGCCAAGATGCCCTGAAAGCCTACAATGAGCAGTTCTTC. Translated: CASSQDALKAYNEQFF. The chain has TRBV4-1 and TRBJ2-1; D is unresolved. Germline assignment: CDR1 MGHRA and CDR2 YSYEKL. CDR3 length equals 16 residues. Trimming removed 0 bases from V and 2 bases from J, with 11 bases in between.

The V gene is TRBV30, the J gene TRBJ2-1; TRBD2 agrees at 11 bases. The CDR3 is 11 residues long. V gave up 7 bases and J gave up 14 bases; unmatched junction bases: 7. CDR1 and CDR2 (germline): GTSNPN, SVGIG (reference sequence). The CDR3 DNA reads as TGTGCCTTGAGACTAGCGGGACCTAAGTTCTTC. It translates to CALRLAGPKFF.

J is TRBJ2-1 and V is TRBV12-3 or TRBV12-4; D is perhaps TRBD1 or TRBD2 (5 bases each). Trimming removed 1 base from V and 8 bases from J, with 12 bases in between. This CDR3 has 14 residues. The CDR3: CASSLGGSAHEQFF. The CDR3 DNA is TGTGCCAGCAGTTTAGGGGGGTCAGCCCATGAGCAGTTCTTC.

The chain employs TRBV4-1 and TRBJ2-1, with a tentative D call TRBD2 (6 bases). CDR3 length: 16 amino acids. V was cut by 0 bases and J by 2 bases, with 11 bases left in between. CDR1 and CDR2 from the germline V gene are MGHRA and YSYEKL. The CDR3 spells CASSQDSGGTYNEQFF. The DNA for the CDR3 is TGCGCCAGCAGCCAAGATAGTGGAGGGACCTACAATGAGCAGTTCTTC.

J is TRBJ2-5 and V is TRBV12-3 or TRBV12-4; perhaps TRBD2 as D (6 bases). V was trimmed by 3 bases and J by 3 bases, leaving 14 bases between them. The CDR3 is 15 residues long. The DNA for the CDR3 is TGTGCCAGCAGTTTTATGACTAGGGGTGAAGAGACCCAGTACTTC. This gives the protein CASSFMTRGEETQYF.

As concerns this clonotype: One end of the junction does not line up with germline, which may come from a read error. The rearrangement links TRBV6-1 to TRBJ1-5; no reliable D call. CDR1 and CDR2 from the germline V gene are MNHNS and SASEGT. The CDR3 is made up of 14 amino acids. The CDR3 protein is CTSGIGSSNQPQHF. For the CDR3, the DNA is TGTACCAGCGGGATTGGCAGCAGCAATCAGCCCCAGCATTTT.

This clonotype appeared a few times. This CDR3 reads CASSPMTSGYSYEQYF. The CDR3 DNA reads as TGCGCCAGCAGCCCCATGACTAGCGGTTACTCCTACGAGCAGTACTTC. The chain combines TRBV5-1 with TRBJ2-7; 9 bases line up with TRBD2. Germline CDR1 SGHRS, CDR2 YFSETQ. Trimming removed 4 bases from V and 0 bases from J; junction bases left unmatched: 8. This CDR3 is built from 16 residues.

CDR3 DNA: TGTGCCAGCAGTTCCTCCGGGACGAGACCCAATGAGCAGTTCTTC. This codes for CASSSSGTRPNEQFF. V gene TRBV12-3 or TRBV12-4 combines with J gene TRBJ2-1, with D perhaps TRBD1 or TRBD2 (5 bases each). V was clipped by 4 bases and J by 6 bases, with 16 bases between them. The CDR3 is made up of 15 amino acids.

In the case of this clonotype: Its ends do not fully match the called genes, so a read error is possible. The J gene is TRBJ1-2, the V gene TRBV10-3; 8 bases are a match to TRBD1. Per the germline V gene, CDR1 is ENHRY and CDR2 is SYGVKD. The CDR3 runs to 13 residues. The DNA of the CDR3 is TGTGCCAGAGGACAGGGCCCTAGCTATGTCTACACCTTC. Amino acids: CARGQGPSYVYTF.

The chain employs TRBV9 and TRBJ2-7; 8 bases agree with TRBD2. This CDR3 has 16 residues. The J segment lost 6 bases and the V segment lost 4 bases, leaving 15 bases of the junction unmatched. Looked up from germline, CDR1 is SGDLS and CDR2 is YYNGEE. CDR3 DNA sequence: TGTGCCAGCAGCAGTGGTAATAGCGGGGAACAGGGCGAGCAGTACTTC. Translated, it gives CASSSGNSGEQGEQYF.

The rearrangement joins TRBV7-9 to TRBJ2-4; TRBD2 aligns across 10 bases. The J call may be in error: the DNA end matches TRBJ2-7 better. Germline CDR1 reads SEHNR; CDR2 reads FQNEAQ (reference sequence). This CDR3 has 14 amino acids. In nucleotides, the CDR3 is TGTGCCAGCAGGGATACTAGCGGGATCTACGAGCAGTACTTC. Translating gives CASRDTSGIYEQYF.

This clonotype was seen more than once but under ten times. This rearrangement joins TRBV4-1 to TRBJ2-1, with D maybe TRBD2 (6 bases). V gave up 4 bases and J gave up 7 bases, with 20 bases separating them. The CDR3 is made up of 16 amino acids. Germline CDR1 reads MGHRA; CDR2 reads YSYEKL. CDR3 sequence: CASSLWTKGQGNEQFF. CDR3 sequence (DNA): TGCGCCAGCAGCCTATGGACTAAGGGCCAGGGAAATGAGCAGTTCTTC.

This clonotype was detected only a few times. V is TRBV2 and J is TRBJ2-7; perhaps TRBD2 as D (6 bases). Trimming shortened V by 4 bases and J by 6 bases, and 13 bases separated the two germline ends. The V gene's germline CDR1 is SNHLY and CDR2 FYNNEI. This CDR3 region has 13 residues. CDR3 sequence (DNA): TGTGCCAGCAGTGCCGGGGGAGCCCGCGAGCAGTACTTC. Residues: CASSAGGAREQYF.

The chain employs TRBV6-1 and TRBJ2-5; 8 bases agree with TRBD1. The J call could be wrong; TRBJ2-7 is a better fit for the DNA end. The CDR3 is 15 amino acids. Germline loops: CDR1 MNHNS, CDR2 SASEGT. This CDR3 reads CASSERQGAPYEQYF. CDR3 DNA: TGTGCCAGCAGTGAAAGGCAGGGGGCCCCCTACGAGCAGTACTTC.

This clonotype was seen more than once but under ten times. The chain carries TRBV24-1 and TRBJ2-1; TRBD2 matches at 9 bases. V lost 1 base to trimming and J lost 9 bases; unmatched junction nucleotides: 6. Germline loops: CDR1 KGHDR, CDR2 SFDVKD. This CDR3 has 15 amino acids. In DNA form, the CDR3 reads TGTGCCACCAGTGATTTCCGCGGGGGGGCCGGTGAGCAGTTCTTC. Encoded protein: CATSDFRGGAGEQFF.

This clonotype was found a few times. The chain is built from TRBV7-6 and TRBJ2-5; 10 nucleotides match TRBD1. The junction had 10 bases not matched to a gene; V was cut back by 2 bases and J by 1 base. The CDR3 spans 18 residues. Germline CDR1 and CDR2: SGHVS and FNYEAQ. This chain's CDR3 is CASSLSIAGQGLQETQYF. The CDR3 DNA sequence: TGTGCCAGCAGCTTAAGCATAGCGGGACAGGGGCTCCAAGAGACCCAGTACTTC.

Only a few counts were recorded for this clonotype. V and J are TRBV5-1 and TRBJ2-4; no clear D. Trimming pared 0 bases from V and 0 bases from J, leaving 7 bases between. CDR1 is SGHRS and CDR2 is YFSETQ in the germline V gene. The CDR3 is 15 residues long. The CDR3 sequence is CASSLAAGAKNIQYF. CDR3 coding DNA: TGCGCCAGCAGCTTGGCGGCAGGAGCCAAAAACATTCAGTACTTC.